This entry features one TCR beta chain sequence. The source of the sample is a study of cytomegalovirus exposure and HLA in healthy donors. The PCR used 60 Vbeta and 13 Jbeta primers. Produced via immunoSEQ multiplex PCR; TCRdb's table is partial and in-frame only. The table includes around 130,000 clones, 80% detected once. Germline CDR1 MNHNS, CDR2 SASEGT. The CDR3 covers 14 residues. V trimming: 10 bases; J trimming: 5 bases; junction bases outside the gene matches: 10. The sequencing sample was made of PBMCs. The V and J genes are TRBV6-1 and TRBJ2-3, with TRBD1 matching over 9 bases. This receptor was obtained from a man aged 40-50 years in good health and CMV-seronegative. CDR3 DNA sequence: TGTGCCACCATCAGGGGACAGGGACAAGATACGCAGTATTTT. Protein product: CATIRGQGQDTQYF.